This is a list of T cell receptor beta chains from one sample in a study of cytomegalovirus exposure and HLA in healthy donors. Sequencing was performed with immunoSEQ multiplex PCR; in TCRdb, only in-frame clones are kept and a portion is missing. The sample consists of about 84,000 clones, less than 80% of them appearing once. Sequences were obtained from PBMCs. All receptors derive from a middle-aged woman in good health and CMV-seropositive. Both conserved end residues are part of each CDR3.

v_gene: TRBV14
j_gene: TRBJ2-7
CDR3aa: CASSQDRWQAYEQYF

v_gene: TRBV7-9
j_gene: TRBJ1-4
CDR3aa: CASSLSRGVSTNEKLFF

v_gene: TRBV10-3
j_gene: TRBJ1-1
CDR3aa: CAINKQMNTEAFF

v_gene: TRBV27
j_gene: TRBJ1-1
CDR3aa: CASSSSRQGNEAFF

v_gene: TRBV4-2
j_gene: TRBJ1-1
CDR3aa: CASSPEQGAWTEAFF

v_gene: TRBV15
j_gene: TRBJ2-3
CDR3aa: CATSRQGQGWTDTQYF

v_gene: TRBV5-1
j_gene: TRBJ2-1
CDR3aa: CASSWDSPPMGEQFF

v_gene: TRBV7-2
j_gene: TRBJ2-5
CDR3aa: CASSQGSQETQYF

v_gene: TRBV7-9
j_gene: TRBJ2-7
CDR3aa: CASSLEPYEQYF

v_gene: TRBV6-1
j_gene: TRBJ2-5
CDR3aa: CASTGTGVQETQYF

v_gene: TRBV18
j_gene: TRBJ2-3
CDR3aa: CASSAGTGESDTQYF

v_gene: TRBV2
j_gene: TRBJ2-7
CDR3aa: CASSGAVRSYEQYF

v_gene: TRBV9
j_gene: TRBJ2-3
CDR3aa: CASSSGGASTDTQYF

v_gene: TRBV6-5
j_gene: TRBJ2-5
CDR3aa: CASSGTSGETQYF

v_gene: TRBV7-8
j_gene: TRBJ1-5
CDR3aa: CASSLDRGRWPQHF

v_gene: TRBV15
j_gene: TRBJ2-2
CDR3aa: CATSRDPQGMTGELFF

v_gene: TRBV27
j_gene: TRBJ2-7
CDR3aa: CASRVAGGTNEQYF

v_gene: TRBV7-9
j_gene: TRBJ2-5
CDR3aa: CASSLPSGWTQYF

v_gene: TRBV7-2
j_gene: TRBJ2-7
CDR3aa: CASSPGGAGLTYEQYF

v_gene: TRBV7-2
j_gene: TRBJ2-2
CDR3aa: CASSFRSTGELFF

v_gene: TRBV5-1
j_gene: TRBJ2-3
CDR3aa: CASSLVAGEDTQYF

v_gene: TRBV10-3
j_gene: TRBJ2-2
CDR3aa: CAISDRESTGELFF

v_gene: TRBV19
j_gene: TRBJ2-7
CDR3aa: CASSGGTSGTFSYEQYF

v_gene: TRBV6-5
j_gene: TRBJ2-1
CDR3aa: CASRAASGAINEQFF

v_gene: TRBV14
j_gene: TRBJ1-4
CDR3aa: CASSPNKFATNEKLFF

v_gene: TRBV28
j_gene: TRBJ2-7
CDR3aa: CASIRMGSTEQYF

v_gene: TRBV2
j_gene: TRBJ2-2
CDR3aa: CASTGTGYDTGELFF

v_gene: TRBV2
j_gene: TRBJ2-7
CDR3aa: CASSAGTGPYEQYF

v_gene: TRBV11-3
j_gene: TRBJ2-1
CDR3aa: CASSLDQGGTSRYNEQFF

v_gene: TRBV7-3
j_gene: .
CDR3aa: CASSLDSGSNYEQYF

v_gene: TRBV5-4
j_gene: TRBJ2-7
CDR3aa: CASSRGNSYEQYF

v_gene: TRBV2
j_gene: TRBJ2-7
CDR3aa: CASVGQTERTVNAEQYF